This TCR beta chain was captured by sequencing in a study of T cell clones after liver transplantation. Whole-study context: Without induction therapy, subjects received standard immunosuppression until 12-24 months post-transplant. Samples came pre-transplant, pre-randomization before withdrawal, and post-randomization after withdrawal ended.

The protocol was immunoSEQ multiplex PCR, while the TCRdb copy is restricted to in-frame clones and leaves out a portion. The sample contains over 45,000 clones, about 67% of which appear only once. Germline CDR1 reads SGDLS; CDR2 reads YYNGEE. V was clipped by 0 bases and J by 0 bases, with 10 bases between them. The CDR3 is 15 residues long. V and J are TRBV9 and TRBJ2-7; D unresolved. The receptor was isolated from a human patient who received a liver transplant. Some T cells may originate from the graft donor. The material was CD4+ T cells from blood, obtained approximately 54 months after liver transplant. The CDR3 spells CASSVATGSSYEQYF. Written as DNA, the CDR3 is TGTGCCAGCAGCGTAGCTACGGGCAGCTCCTACGAGCAGTACTTC.